These 9 T cell receptor beta chains were all obtained from the same sample, sequenced in a study of identical twins. MiXCR was run by TCRdb on the 5' RACE reads, yielding one entry per CDR3 protein. The sample has 450,000 or so distinct CDR3 sequences; approximately 25% are singletons. The same data also went into a second study, on T cells expressing NK-cell markers.

Material for sequencing was CD4+ T cells sorted from blood. These receptor sequences come from a woman aged 18-30 years in good health.

This sequence joins TRBV20-1 and TRBJ2-7; 8 nucleotides line up with TRBD2. V trimming: 8 bases; J trimming: 6 bases; junction bases outside the gene matches: 15. The CDR3 runs 14 residues. The germline V gene has CDR1 DFQATT and CDR2 SNEGSKA (reference sequence). In DNA form, the CDR3 reads TGCAGTACCGCCTATCGGACTAGCATAGGCGAGCAGTACTTC. As protein: CSTAYRTSIGEQYF.

This chain links TRBV27 with TRBJ2-7; D may correspond to TRBD1 or TRBD2 (5 bases each). V was clipped by 6 bases and J by 4 bases, with 19 bases between them. This CDR3 region has 15 residues. Germline CDR1 and CDR2: MNHEY and SMNVEV (reference sequence). The CDR3 is CASRLDVGEMYEQYF. The DNA of the CDR3 is TGTGCCAGCAGACTAGACGTGGGGGAGATGTACGAGCAGTACTTC.

This clonotype was seen repeatedly, ten times or more. The rearrangement uses TRBV10-3 and TRBJ2-5; maybe TRBD2 (7 bases). The CDR3 length is 14 residues. Looked up from germline, CDR1 is ENHRY and CDR2 is SYGVKD. Trimming removed 6 bases at V and 1 base at J, with 12 bases between. The CDR3 nucleotides are TGTGCCATCAGGAGGGGGGGGATCCAAGAGACCCAGTACTTC. Its translation: CAIRRGGIQETQYF.

This clonotype occurred a few times. The V and J genes are TRBV7-9 and TRBJ1-3; D call uncertain. The V end was cut by 5 bases, the J end by 0 bases, with 14 bases between. Germline values: CDR1 SEHNR, CDR2 FQNEAQ (reference sequence). This CDR3 comprises 16 residues. The CDR3 DNA is TGTGCCAGCAGCCGAGGGAGCCTTAGCTCTGGAAACACCATATATTTT. It yields the protein CASSRGSLSSGNTIYF. The entire variable domain, with the rest obtained from reference TRBV7-9 and TRBJ1-3, is as follows: DTGVSQNPRHKITKRGQNVTFRCDPISEHNRLYWYRQTLGQGPEFLTYFQNEAQLEKSRLLSDRFSAERPKGSFSTLEIQRTEQGDSAMYLCASSRGSLSSGNTIYFGEGSWLTVV.

This clonotype was seen only a few times. The chain joins TRBV3-1 to TRBJ2-1; D not certain. This CDR3 is 14 amino acids long. Germline CDR1 LGHDT, CDR2 YNNKEL (reference sequence). The V gene lost 1 base and the J gene lost 7 bases, with 11 bases spanning the gap. CDR3 loop: CASSQAVLGNEQFF. As DNA, the CDR3 is TGTGCCAGCAGCCAAGCGGTATTGGGGAATGAGCAGTTCTTC.

This clonotype was observed a few times. V usage is TRBV12-3 or TRBV12-4 and J usage is TRBJ1-2, with D perhaps TRBD1 (5 bases). The CDR3 contains 15 residues. The V end lost 6 bases, the J end lost 2 bases, and 16 bases lay between the germline ends. The CDR3 DNA sequence: TGTGCCAGCAGCAGTACCTTTCGGGGGAACTATGGCTACACCTTC. This encodes CASSSTFRGNYGYTF.

This clonotype turned up a few times. The J gene is TRBJ1-1, the V gene TRBV12-3 or TRBV12-4; no definite D call. The V gene lost 5 bases and the J gene lost 13 bases, with 23 bases spanning the gap. CDR3 length equals 14 residues. The CDR3, as DNA: TGTGCCAGCAGTGTAGGACCCGCGACTCAAAGGGTTTTCTTT. Its translation is CASSVGPATQRVFF.

CDR3: CASSTDRGPTEAFF. The CDR3, as DNA: TGCGCCAGCAGCACCGACAGGGGGCCAACTGAAGCTTTCTTT. This chain uses TRBV4-3 with TRBJ1-1; 10 bases are a match to TRBD1. The germline V gene has CDR1 LGHNA and CDR2 YSLEER. V shed 5 bases and J 5 bases; nucleotides not matched to a gene: 5. The CDR3 loop spans 14 amino acids.

This clonotype was seen a few times. The chain employs TRBV2 and TRBJ1-5; no definite D call. From germline, CDR1 is SNHLY and CDR2 FYNNEI. V was pared by 4 bases and J by 7 bases, with 8 bases between. This CDR3 comprises 12 residues. The CDR3 nucleotides read TGTGCCAGCAGTGCGAACCGGCAGCCCCAGCATTTT. Its protein is CASSANRQPQHF.